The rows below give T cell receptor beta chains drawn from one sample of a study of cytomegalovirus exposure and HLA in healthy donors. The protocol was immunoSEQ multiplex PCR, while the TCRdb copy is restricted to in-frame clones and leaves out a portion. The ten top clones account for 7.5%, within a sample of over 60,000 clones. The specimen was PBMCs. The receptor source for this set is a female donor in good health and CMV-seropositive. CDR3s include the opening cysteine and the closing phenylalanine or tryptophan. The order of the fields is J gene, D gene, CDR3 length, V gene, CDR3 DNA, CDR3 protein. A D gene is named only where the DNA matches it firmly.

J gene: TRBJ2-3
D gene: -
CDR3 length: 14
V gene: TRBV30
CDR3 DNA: TGTGCCTGGAGTGTAACGGGGGGCGCAGATACGCAGTATTTT
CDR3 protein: CAWSVTGGADTQYF

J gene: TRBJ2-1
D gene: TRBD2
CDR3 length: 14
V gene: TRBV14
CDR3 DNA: TGTGCCAGCAGCCAAAAGCGGGGGGACGGTGAGCAGTTCTTC
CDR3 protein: CASSQKRGDGEQFF

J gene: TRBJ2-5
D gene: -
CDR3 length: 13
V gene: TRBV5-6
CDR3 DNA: TGTGCCAGCACTAAAGGGGCGGGGGAGACCCAGTACTTC
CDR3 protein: CASTKGAGETQYF

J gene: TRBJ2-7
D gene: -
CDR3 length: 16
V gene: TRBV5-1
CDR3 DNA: TGCGCCAGCAGCTTGGCGGCCCGGGATTCGACCTACGAGCAGTACTTC
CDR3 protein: CASSLAARDSTYEQYF

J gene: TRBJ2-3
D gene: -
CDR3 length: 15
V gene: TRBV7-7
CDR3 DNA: TGTGCTAGCAGCTTAGACGGGGGGCAGGGAGATACGCAGTATTTT
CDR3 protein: CASSLDGGQGDTQYF

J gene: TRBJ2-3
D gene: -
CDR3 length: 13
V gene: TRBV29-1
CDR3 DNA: TGCAGCGTTGATCGGAGGATACGAGATACGCAGTATTTT
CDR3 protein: CSVDRRIRDTQYF

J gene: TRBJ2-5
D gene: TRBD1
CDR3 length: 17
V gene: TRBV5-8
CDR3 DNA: TGTGCCAGCAGCCTTACAGTAGGGACAGGGTTCGTAGAGACCCAGTACTTC
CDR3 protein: CASSLTVGTGFVETQYF

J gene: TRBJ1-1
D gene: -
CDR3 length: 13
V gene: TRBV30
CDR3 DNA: TGTGCCTGGAGTGGCAGGGTGGACACTGAAGCTTTCTTT
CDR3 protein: CAWSGRVDTEAFF

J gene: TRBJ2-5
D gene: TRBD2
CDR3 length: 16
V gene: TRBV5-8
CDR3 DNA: TGTGCCAGCAGCTTGGGGTTAGCGGGGCGTCAAGAGACCCAGTACTTC
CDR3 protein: CASSLGLAGRQETQYF

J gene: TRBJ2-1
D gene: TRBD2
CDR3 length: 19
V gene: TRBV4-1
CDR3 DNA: TGCGCCAGCAGCCCGCATAGCGGGTCTTCTTGGAGCTCCTACAATGAGCAGTTCTTC
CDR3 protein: CASSPHSGSSWSSYNEQFF

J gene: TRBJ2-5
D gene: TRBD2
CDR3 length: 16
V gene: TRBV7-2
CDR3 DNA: TGTGCCAGCAGCAACCGACTAGCGGGGGGGCCAGGGACCCAGTACTTC
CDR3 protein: CASSNRLAGGPGTQYF

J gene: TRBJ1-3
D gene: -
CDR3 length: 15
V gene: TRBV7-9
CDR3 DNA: TGTGCCAGCAGCCCCCGGACAAGGGTCGGAAACACCATATATTTT
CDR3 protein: CASSPRTRVGNTIYF

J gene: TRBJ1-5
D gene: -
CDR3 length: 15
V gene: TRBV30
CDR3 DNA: TGTGCCTGGAGTCCTACAGGGAATAGCAATCAGCCCCAGCATTTT
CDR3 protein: CAWSPTGNSNQPQHF

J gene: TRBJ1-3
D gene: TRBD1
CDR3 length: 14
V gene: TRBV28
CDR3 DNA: TGTGCCAGCAGGGGACAGGGCTCTGGAAACACCATATATTTT
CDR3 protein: CASRGQGSGNTIYF

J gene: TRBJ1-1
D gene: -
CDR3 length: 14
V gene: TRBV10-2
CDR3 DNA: TGCGCCAGCAGTGCGTGGCTAAGCGGCACTGAAGCTTTCTTT
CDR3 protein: CASSAWLSGTEAFF

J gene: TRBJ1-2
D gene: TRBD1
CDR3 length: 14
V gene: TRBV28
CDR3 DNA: TGTGCCAGCAGTTTAAGGGACAGGGTGGGTGGCTACACCTTC
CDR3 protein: CASSLRDRVGGYTF

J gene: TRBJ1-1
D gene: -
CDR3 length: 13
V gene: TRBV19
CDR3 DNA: TGTGCCAGTAACGACTACCCGCGGACTGAAGCTTTCTTT
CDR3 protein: CASNDYPRTEAFF

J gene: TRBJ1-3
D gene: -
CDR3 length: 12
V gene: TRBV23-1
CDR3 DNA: TGCGCCAGCTCCGGGGGAGGAAACACCATATATTTT
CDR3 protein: CASSGGGNTIYF

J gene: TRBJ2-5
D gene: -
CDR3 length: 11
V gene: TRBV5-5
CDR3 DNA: TGTGCCAGCAGCTTAGCAGAGACCCAGTACTTC
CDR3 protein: CASSLAETQYF

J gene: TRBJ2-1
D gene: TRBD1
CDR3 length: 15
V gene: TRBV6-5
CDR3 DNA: TGTGCCAGCAGAGCAGGGGGTGAGTCCTACAATGAGCAGTTCTTC
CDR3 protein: CASRAGGESYNEQFF

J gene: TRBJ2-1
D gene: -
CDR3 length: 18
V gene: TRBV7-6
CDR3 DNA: TGTGCCAGCAGCCCCCGCTCGGAAGGTGCGAAGGGGAACAATGAGCAGTTCTTC
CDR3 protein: CASSPRSEGAKGNNEQFF

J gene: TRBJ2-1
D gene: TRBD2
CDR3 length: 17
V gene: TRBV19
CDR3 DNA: TGTGCCAGTAGTACCGGTGTTGCGGGAGGGAAGTACAATGAGCAGTTCTTC
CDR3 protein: CASSTGVAGGKYNEQFF

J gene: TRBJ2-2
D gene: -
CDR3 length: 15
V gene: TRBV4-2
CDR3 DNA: TGTGCCAGCAGCCACTCTTCGGGGAACACCGGGGAGCTGTTTTTT
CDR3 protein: CASSHSSGNTGELFF

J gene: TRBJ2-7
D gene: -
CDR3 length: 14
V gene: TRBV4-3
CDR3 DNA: TGCGCCAGCAGCCAAGACAGGGGAAAATCCGAGCAGTACTTC
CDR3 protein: CASSQDRGKSEQYF

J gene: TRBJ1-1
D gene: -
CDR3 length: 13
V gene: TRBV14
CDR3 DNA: TGTGCCAGCAGCCTTGGAGACGGGACTGAAGCTTTCTTT
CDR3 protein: CASSLGDGTEAFF

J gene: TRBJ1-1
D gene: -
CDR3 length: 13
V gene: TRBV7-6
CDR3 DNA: TGTGCCAGCAGCTTAGGACAAAGAGCTGAAGCTTTCTTT
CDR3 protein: CASSLGQRAEAFF

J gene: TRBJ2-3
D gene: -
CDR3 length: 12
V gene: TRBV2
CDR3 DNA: TGTGCCAGCACCTATAGCACAGATACGCAGTATTTT
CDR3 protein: CASTYSTDTQYF

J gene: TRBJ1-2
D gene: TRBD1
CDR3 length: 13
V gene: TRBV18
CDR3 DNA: TGTGCCAGCTCACCCTGGACAGGGTTTGGCTACACCTTC
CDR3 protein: CASSPWTGFGYTF

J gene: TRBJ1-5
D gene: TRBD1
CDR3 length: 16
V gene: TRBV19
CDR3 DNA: TGTGCCAGTAGTATCCTCGTGGGACAGGGGAATCAGCCCCAGCATTTT
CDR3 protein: CASSILVGQGNQPQHF

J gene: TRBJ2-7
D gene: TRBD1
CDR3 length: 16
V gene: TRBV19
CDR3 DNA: TGTGCCAGTAGTATACCCCTCTGGACAGGGGGCTACGAGCAGTACTTC
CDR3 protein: CASSIPLWTGGYEQYF

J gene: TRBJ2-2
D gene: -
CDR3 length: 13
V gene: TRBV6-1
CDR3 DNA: TGTGCCAGCAGTGGCGGCCACACCGGGGAGCTGTTTTTT
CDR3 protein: CASSGGHTGELFF

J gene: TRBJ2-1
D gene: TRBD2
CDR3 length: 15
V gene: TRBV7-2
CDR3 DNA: TGTGCCAGCAGCTATAGCAGCGGGAGTCTGAGTGAGCAGTTCTTC
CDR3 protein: CASSYSSGSLSEQFF

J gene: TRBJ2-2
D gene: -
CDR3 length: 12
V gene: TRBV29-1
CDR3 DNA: TGCAGCGTAGCCCGGACTAACGGGGAGCTGTTTTTT
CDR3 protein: CSVARTNGELFF

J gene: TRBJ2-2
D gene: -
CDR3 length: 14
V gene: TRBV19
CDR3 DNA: TGTGCCAGTAGGAGGGGACAGAACACCGGGGAGCTGTTTTTT
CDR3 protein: CASRRGQNTGELFF

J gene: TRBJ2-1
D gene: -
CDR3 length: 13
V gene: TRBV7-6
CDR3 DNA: TGTGCCAGCAGCTTTAGCGGCTACAATGAGCAGTTCTTC
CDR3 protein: CASSFSGYNEQFF

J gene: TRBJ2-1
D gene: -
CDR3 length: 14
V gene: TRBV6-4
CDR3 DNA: TGTGCCAGCAGCCGGGGACAACCTGGGGATGAGCAGTTCTTC
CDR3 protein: CASSRGQPGDEQFF

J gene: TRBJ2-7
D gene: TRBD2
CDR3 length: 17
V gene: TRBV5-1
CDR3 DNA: TGCGCCAGCAGCTTGGGGATAGGGACTAGCGGGTCCTACGAGCAGTACTTC
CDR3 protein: CASSLGIGTSGSYEQYF

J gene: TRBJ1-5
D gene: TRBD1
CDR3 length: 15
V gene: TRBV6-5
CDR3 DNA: TGTGCCAGCAGTTACTCGACAGGGATCAATCAGCCCCAGCATTTT
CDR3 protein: CASSYSTGINQPQHF

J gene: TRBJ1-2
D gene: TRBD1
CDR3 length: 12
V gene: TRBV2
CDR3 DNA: TGTGCCAGCATTAGAACAGGGGGCGGCTACACCTTC
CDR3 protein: CASIRTGGGYTF

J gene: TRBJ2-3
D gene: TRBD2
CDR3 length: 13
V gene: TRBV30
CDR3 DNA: TGTGCCTGGACGGGCGGGAGGGGATATACGCAGTATTTT
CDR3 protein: CAWTGGRGYTQYF

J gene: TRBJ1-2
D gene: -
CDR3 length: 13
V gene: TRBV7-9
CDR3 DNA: TGTGCCAGCAGCTTGCAGGCTAACTATGGCTACACCTTC
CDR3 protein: CASSLQANYGYTF

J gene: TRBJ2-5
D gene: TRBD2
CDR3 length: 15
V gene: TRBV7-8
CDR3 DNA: TGTGCCAGCAGCTGGACTAGCGGGAGTCTTCAGACCCAGTACTTC
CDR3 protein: CASSWTSGSLQTQYF

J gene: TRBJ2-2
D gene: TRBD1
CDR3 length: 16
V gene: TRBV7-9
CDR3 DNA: TGTGCCAGCAGCCATCGCGACAGGGGGAACACCGGGGAGCTGTTTTTT
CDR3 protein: CASSHRDRGNTGELFF

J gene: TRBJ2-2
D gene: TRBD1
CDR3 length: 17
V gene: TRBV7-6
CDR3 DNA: TGTGCCAGCAGCGTGCTTGGGACAGGGATCCTGACCGGGGAGCTGTTTTTT
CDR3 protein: CASSVLGTGILTGELFF

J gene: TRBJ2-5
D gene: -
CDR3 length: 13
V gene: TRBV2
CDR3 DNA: TGTGCCAGCAGTGGACAACTCCAAGAGACCCAGTACTTC
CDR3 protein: CASSGQLQETQYF

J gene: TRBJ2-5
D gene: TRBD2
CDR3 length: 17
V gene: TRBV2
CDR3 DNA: TGTGCCAGCAGTGAAGCGAGGCTAGCGGCGGCATTTGAGACCCAGTACTTC
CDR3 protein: CASSEARLAAAFETQYF